This T cell receptor (beta chain) is from a study of T cells in localized non-small cell lung cancer (dated by TCRdb to between 2020 and 2021). General notes on the study: The study examined T cell repertoires in a few hundred patients with early-stage NSCLC and compared tumors with uninvolved tumor-adjacent lungs. The cohort consisted of approximately 240 treatment-naive NSCLC patients whose localized lung tumors had been resected. NSCLC patients had a mean age of around 61 years, and fewer than 150 were male and 107 female. What the study reported, not specific to this receptor: A median of about 50 of the top 100 tumor clones turned up in the paired uninvolved adjacent lung, and 28 of those clones also ranked among the top 100 of that same adjacent lung. Since the design was exploratory, TCR variables were selected using unadjusted p-values with no false-discovery rate correction. Longer overall survival was associated with higher T cell density in blood, whereas shorter survival was associated with higher clonality in adjacent lung. Uninvolved tumor-adjacent lung showed the highest T cell clonality, higher than tumor, which suggests more focused antigenic responses in the adjacent lung. Because multi-region tumor sequencing was not performed, intratumor heterogeneity could not be ruled out.

Trimming at the junction amounts to 5 bases on V and 3 bases on J, and the germline ends lie 13 bases apart. The germline V gene (reference sequence) provides CDR1 LNHDA and CDR2 SQIVND. The CDR3 numbers 14 residues from cysteine through phenylalanine. Of the read, only the CDR3 DNA is kept; its 42 bases are in frame from base 1. The immunoSEQ Assay was used to sequence TCR beta CDR3 regions from DNA. Per the original workflow: To compute T cell density, TCR beta template counts were normalized to usable DNA, which was estimated by amplifying housekeeping genes. The preseqR package was used to estimate richness by extrapolating to 400,000 templates for PBMC samples and to 120,000 templates for tissue samples. Clonality was defined by subtracting Pielou's evenness from one. Tissue-enriched TCRs were identified through differential abundance testing performed on productive amino-acid clonotypes, with a minimum total count of 5 and an alpha of 0.1. The Jaccard Index and the Morisita Overlap Index were used to quantify repertoire overlap between compartments. GLIPH grouped TCR beta CDR3s together with public tetramer-defined viral CDR3s, and a viral motif had to include at least three viral sequences and also show V-gene enrichment. TCRdb retrieved this table from immuneACCESS and kept in-frame rearrangements only. Not all clones are present; in checked studies, unresolved V genes account for under half, and no reason is known for the remainder. D and trimming come from the DNA, and the V and J calls and clone size come from that table. This sample is represented by about 23,000 clones; 75% to 95% of them were singletons. 6.9% of the sample belongs to the ten largest clones.

At diagnosis, peripheral blood, uninvolved tumor-adjacent lung and tumor were collected and were preserved as a mix of fresh-frozen and FFPE material. For TCR repertoire profiling, blood samples were analyzed in the form of peripheral blood mononuclear cells. Turning to this clone: What this receptor recognizes is not known. One base away there is no much larger clone; base qualities are not given.

This TCR was sampled from a woman aged 40-75 years with stage I lung adenocarcinoma. This receptor chain uses TRBV19 and TRBJ1-1; the D gene lacks a confident call. Material: peripheral blood, obtained before any cancer treatment. CDR3 region: CASSYYSGDTEAFF. The DNA reads as follows: TGTGCCAGTAGTTATTACAGTGGGGACACTGAAGCTTTCTTT. Where the CDR3 stops, the reference TRBV19 and TRBJ1-1 genes take over; the full variable domain is DGGITQSPKYLFRKEGQNVTLSCEQNLNHDAMYWYRQDPGQGLRLIYYSQIVNDFQKGDIAEGYSVSREKKESFPLTVTSAQKNPTAFYLCASSYYSGDTEAFFGQGTRLTVV.